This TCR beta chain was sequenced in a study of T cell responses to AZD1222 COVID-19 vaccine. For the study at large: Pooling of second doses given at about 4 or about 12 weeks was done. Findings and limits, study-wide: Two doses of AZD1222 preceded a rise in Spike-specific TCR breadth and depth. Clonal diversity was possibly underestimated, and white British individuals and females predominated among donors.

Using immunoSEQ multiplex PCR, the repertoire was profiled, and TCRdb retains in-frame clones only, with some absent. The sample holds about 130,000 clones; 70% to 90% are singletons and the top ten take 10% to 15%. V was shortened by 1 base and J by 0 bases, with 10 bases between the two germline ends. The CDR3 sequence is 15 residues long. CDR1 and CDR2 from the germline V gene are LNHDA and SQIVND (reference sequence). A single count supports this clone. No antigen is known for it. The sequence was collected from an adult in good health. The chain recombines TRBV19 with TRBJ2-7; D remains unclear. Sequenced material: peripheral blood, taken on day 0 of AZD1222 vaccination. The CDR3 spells CASSIVDGSSYEQYF. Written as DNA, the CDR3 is TGTGCCAGTAGTATAGTTGACGGCTCCTCCTACGAGCAGTACTTC.